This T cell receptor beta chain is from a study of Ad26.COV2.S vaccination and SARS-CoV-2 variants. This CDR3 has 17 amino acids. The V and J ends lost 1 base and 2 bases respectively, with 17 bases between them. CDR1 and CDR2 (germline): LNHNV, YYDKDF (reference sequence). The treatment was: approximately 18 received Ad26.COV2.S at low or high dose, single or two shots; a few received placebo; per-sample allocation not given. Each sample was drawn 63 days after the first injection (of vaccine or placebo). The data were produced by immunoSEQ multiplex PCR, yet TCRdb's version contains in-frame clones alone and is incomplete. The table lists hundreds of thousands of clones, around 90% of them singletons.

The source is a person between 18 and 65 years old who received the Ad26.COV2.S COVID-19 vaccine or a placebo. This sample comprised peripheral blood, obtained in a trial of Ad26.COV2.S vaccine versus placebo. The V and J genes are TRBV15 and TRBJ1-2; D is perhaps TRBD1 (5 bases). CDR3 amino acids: CATSRVPSGYDNYGYTF. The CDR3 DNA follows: TGTGCCACCAGCAGAGTTCCGTCAGGGTACGACAACTATGGCTACACCTTC.